What follows are 29 T cell receptor beta chains derived from one specimen sequenced in a study of regulatory T cells in long-lasting Graves disease (dated by TCRdb to the early 2020s). The time point label, as the study defines it: newly diagnosed GD, antithyroid drugs for less than 3 months. For both TCR sequencing and RNA sequencing, RNA was extracted from PBMCs in TRIzol. The library was obtained by multiplex PCR. Sequencing was carried out with an Illumina HiSeq 4000. iRepertoire HTBI primers and Arm-PCR amplification of CDR3 regions were used to construct TCR beta libraries. TCRdb trimmed public reads at Q25 via fastp, called clones via MiXCR and kept in-frame beta chains. Each entry is one CDR3 protein sequence, shown with its most common DNA and genes. This sample gives some 450,000 distinct CDR3 sequences in total; approximately 16% of them show up just once. The top ten hold around a tenth of the sample.

The same specimen was also included in a second study, on T cells in Graves' hyperthyroidism and ophthalmopathy.

The sequencing used peripheral blood mononuclear cells (PBMCs), collected at new diagnosis, from a patient treated with antithyroid drugs. The source is a woman in her 30s with Graves disease. Donor details come from another sample of the same person, matched by shared clones.

This clonotype showed up many times. The chain employs TRBV18 and TRBJ2-1; 12 nucleotides line up with TRBD1. This CDR3 comprises 15 residues. The V and J ends lost 3 bases and 8 bases, in that order; junction bases with no gene match: 5. Germline values: CDR1 KGHSH, CDR2 LQKENI. CDR3 region: CASSPGQGARDEQFF. The CDR3 bases are TGTGCCAGCTCACCGGGACAGGGGGCGCGCGATGAGCAGTTCTTC.

This clonotype has a handful of counts. The chain uses TRBV29-1 and TRBJ2-5; D is perhaps TRBD1 (6 bases). V lost 5 bases to trimming and J lost 2 bases, with 15 bases between them. This CDR3 region has 14 residues. CDR1 is SQVTM and CDR2 is ANQGSEA in the germline V gene. CDR3 bases: TGCAGCGTTATAAGGGGGTCAACTCAAGAGACCCAGTACTTC. Translation gives CSVIRGSTQETQYF.

This clonotype has a count of ten or more. A read error may produce the germline difference seen at one junction end. The J gene is TRBJ2-6, the V gene TRBV7-3, with 10 bases lining up with TRBD1. This CDR3 comprises 14 residues. Germline CDR1 reads SGHTA; CDR2 reads FQGTGA. CDR3 amino acids: CASSPGTGVNVLTF. CDR3 in DNA: TGTGCCAGCAGCCCCGGGACAGGGGTCAACGTCCTGACTTTC.

At least ten counts were recorded for this clonotype. CDR3 region: CASSLGFRSGHNEQFF. Written as DNA, the CDR3 is TGCGCCAGCAGCTTGGGTTTCAGATCGGGCCACAATGAGCAGTTCTTC. V usage is TRBV5-1 and J usage is TRBJ2-1, with D unresolved. CDR1 is SGHRS and CDR2 is YFSETQ in the germline V gene. Trimming removed 0 bases from V and 5 bases from J, with 15 bases in between. The CDR3 totals 16 residues.

This clonotype was counted ten times or more. The gene calls are TRBV7-9 and TRBJ2-5, with a possible D match to TRBD1 (6 bases). The V gene lost 2 bases and the J gene lost 7 bases, with 17 bases spanning the gap. Germline V lookup: CDR1 SEHNR, CDR2 FQNEAQ (reference sequence). The CDR3 loop spans 15 amino acids. In DNA, the CDR3 is TGTGCCAGCAGCTTATCTGGGCAGGGGAGTTGGACCCAGTACTTC. The encoded protein is CASSLSGQGSWTQYF.

This clonotype has at least ten counts. The chain employs TRBV5-1 and TRBJ2-7; TRBD1 agrees at 8 bases. This CDR3 has 15 amino acids. Trimming took 0 bases from V and 7 from J; bases not matched to a gene: 9. The germline V gene has CDR1 SGHRS and CDR2 YFSETQ. CDR3 sequence (DNA): TGCGCCAGCAGCTTGGGGCCAGGGGGCCTACCGGAGCAGTACTTC. Protein product: CASSLGPGGLPEQYF.

This clonotype was picked up many times. The rearrangement uses TRBV30 and TRBJ2-1, with D hard to call. The length of the CDR3 is 13 residues. V was shortened by 4 bases and J by 5 bases, with 12 bases between the two germline ends. Germline CDR1 reads GTSNPN; CDR2 reads SVGIG (reference sequence). The CDR3 nucleotides read TGTGCCTGGATCAGGTATCGGGACAATGAGCAGTTCTTC. Translated, it gives CAWIRYRDNEQFF.

The rearrangement uses TRBV29-1 and TRBJ2-6; D is ambiguous. From germline, CDR1 is SQVTM and CDR2 ANQGSEA. The CDR3 runs to 15 residues. V was trimmed by 0 bases and J by 0 bases, leaving 6 bases between them. The CDR3 DNA is TGCAGCGTTGAAGAGGGTAGCTCTGGGGCCAACGTCCTGACTTTC. It yields the protein CSVEEGSSGANVLTF.

There are a few counts of this clonotype. The J gene is TRBJ1-1, the V gene TRBV29-1, with TRBD1 matching 7 bases. Trimming at V came to 5 bases and at J to 4 bases, leaving 7 bases not matched to a gene. Germline V gene lookup returns CDR1 SQVTM and CDR2 ANQGSEA. The CDR3 is 13 amino acids. The CDR3 bases are TGCAGCGTTTTTCAACAGGGGCTCACTGAAGCTTTCTTT. Translation gives CSVFQQGLTEAFF.

The chain recombines TRBV20-1 with TRBJ2-1; TRBD2 aligns across 10 bases. CDR3 length equals 16 residues. Germline CDR1 is DFQATT and CDR2 is SNEGSKA (reference sequence). V lost 3 bases to trimming and J lost 3 bases; unmatched junction nucleotides: 8. CDR3 nucleotide sequence: TGCAGTGCTAGTTCACCTAGCGGGAGCCACTACAATGAGCAGTTCTTC. Its protein is CSASSPSGSHYNEQFF.

The rearrangement joins TRBV7-9 to TRBJ1-6, with TRBD1 matching 10 bases. The trim removed 4 bases at V and 10 bases at J, leaving 7 bases unmatched. Looked up from germline, CDR1 is SEHNR and CDR2 is FQNEAQ (reference sequence). This CDR3 comprises 15 residues. The CDR3 DNA sequence: TGTGCCAGCAGCTCGCCGGGACAGGGGTGGTCACCCCTCCACTTT. Translating gives CASSSPGQGWSPLHF.

This clonotype was recorded a few times. A read error may produce the germline difference seen at one junction end. The gene calls are TRBV27 and TRBJ1-1, with D possibly TRBD1 on 5 matching bases. The CDR3 loop spans 16 amino acids. Germline CDR1 reads MNHEY; CDR2 reads SMNVEV (reference sequence). The CDR3 nucleotides read TGTGCCAGCGGTTTGACGTTAGGGGCTCCGAACACTGAAGCTTTCTTT. Protein sequence: CASGLTLGAPNTEAFF.

This clonotype was counted a few times. V is TRBV27 and J is TRBJ2-1; D gene uncertain. Germline assignment: CDR1 MNHEY and CDR2 SMNVEV (reference sequence). V lost 0 bases and J 4 bases, leaving 19 bases between the germline ends. CDR3 length: 18 residues. The CDR3 DNA follows: TGTGCCAGCAGTTTATCGATTGGCACTTCGCAGCCGTACAATGAGCAGTTCTTC. Translated: CASSLSIGTSQPYNEQFF.

This clonotype was counted many times. The chain joins TRBV19 to TRBJ1-1; tentatively, D is TRBD1 (6 bases). V lost 8 bases and J 6 bases, leaving 13 bases between the germline ends. This CDR3 spans 12 amino acids. Germline V CDR1 and CDR2: LNHDA, SQIVND (reference sequence). The CDR3 region is CASRRGGAEAFF. CDR3 bases: TGTGCCAGTCGCAGAGGGGGAGCTGAAGCTTTCTTT. The entire variable domain, with the rest obtained from reference TRBV19 and TRBJ1-1, is as follows: DGGITQSPKYLFRKEGQNVTLSCEQNLNHDAMYWYRQDPGQGLRLIYYSQIVNDFQKGDIAEGYSVSREKKESFPLTVTSAQKNPTAFYLCASRRGGAEAFFGQGTRLTVV.

This clonotype occurred many times. This chain uses TRBV13 with TRBJ2-1; 10 nucleotides align to TRBD2. The CDR3 has 15 amino acids. CDR1 is PRHDT, CDR2 FYEKMQ, per germline (reference sequence). Germline trimming cut 3 bases from V and 8 bases from J; bases unmatched to any gene: 7. CDR3 nucleotides: TGTGCCAGCAGCTTTGGGCTAGCGGGAGTCTATGAGCAGTTCTTC. Protein sequence: CASSFGLAGVYEQFF.

This clonotype was seen a few times. A read error may produce the germline difference seen at one junction end. V usage is TRBV5-1 and J usage is TRBJ2-3; D possibly corresponds to TRBD2 (5 bases). This CDR3 has 15 amino acids. Germline assignment: CDR1 SGHRS and CDR2 YFSETQ. CDR3 protein: CASSYGLSYTDTQYF. The CDR3 DNA is TGTGCCAGCAGCTACGGACTCAGCTACACAGATACGCAGTATTTT.

The V gene is TRBV7-2, the J gene TRBJ2-1; D is possibly TRBD2 (6 bases). CDR1 SGHTA and CDR2 FQGNSA come from the germline V gene. The V and J ends lost 5 bases and 7 bases respectively, with 15 bases between them. The CDR3 is 14 residues long. The CDR3 reads CASSQQAGLNEQFF. CDR3 bases: TGTGCCAGCAGCCAGCAGGCGGGGTTAAATGAGCAGTTCTTC.

The chain employs TRBV12-3 or TRBV12-4 and TRBJ2-3; the D is unclear. Between the trimmed V and J ends, which lost 8 bases and 5 bases, there was a span of 23 bases. This CDR3 spans 16 amino acids. In nucleotides, the CDR3 is TGTGCCAGCTCCCCTTGGGGATGGGGTCGGCAAGATACGCAGTATTTT. Translating gives CASSPWGWGRQDTQYF.

Only a few counts were recorded for this clonotype. The chain links TRBV14 to TRBJ2-7; 10 nucleotides agree with TRBD2. The V and J ends lost 0 bases and 4 bases, in that order; junction bases with no gene match: 18. The CDR3 spans 20 residues. Germline V lookup: CDR1 SGHDN, CDR2 FVKESK. The CDR3 sequence: CASSQDLRGLELAGIYEQYF. In DNA, the CDR3 is TGTGCCAGCAGCCAAGATCTTAGAGGGTTAGAACTAGCGGGAATTTACGAGCAGTACTTC.

This clonotype was found a few times. The chain is built from TRBV5-1 and TRBJ1-2, with D maybe TRBD1 (5 bases). Germline CDR1 and CDR2: SGHRS and YFSETQ. Trimming took off 4 bases at V and 6 bases at J, with 16 bases between the two ends. The length of the CDR3 is 14 residues. CDR3 nucleotide sequence: TGCGCCAGCAGCACCGCACAGGATGAAAATGGCTACACCTTC. This sequence encodes CASSTAQDENGYTF.

The chain has TRBV25-1 and TRBJ2-1; 8 positions match TRBD1. CDR1 is MGHDK and CDR2 is SYGVNS in the germline V gene. V shed 6 bases and J 2 bases; nucleotides not matched to a gene: 3. The CDR3 has 14 amino acids. CDR3 sequence: CASSRTGPYNEQFF. The DNA of the CDR3 is TGTGCCAGCAGCCGGACAGGGCCCTACAATGAGCAGTTCTTC.

The chain recombines TRBV7-2 with TRBJ2-7; D is uncertain. Germline CDR1 is SGHTA and CDR2 is FQGNSA. The CDR3 consists of 12 residues. Trimming removed 5 bases at V and 3 bases at J, with 8 bases between. The CDR3 region has the DNA TGTGCCAGCAGCCAAGACATCTACGAGCAGTACTTC. Residues: CASSQDIYEQYF.

The chain has TRBV7-8 and TRBJ1-4; no clear D gene. V shed 1 base and J shed 5 bases, with 11 bases lying between them. Germline lookup yields CDR1 SGHVS and CDR2 FQNEAQ. CDR3 size: 15 residues. The CDR3 sequence is CASSLGGTLNEKLFF. As DNA, the CDR3 is TGTGCCAGCAGCTTAGGGGGAACCCTCAATGAAAAACTGTTTTTT.

This clonotype was counted ten times or more. The rearrangement joins TRBV7-2 to TRBJ1-2, with D uncertain. CDR3 length: 14 amino acids. CDR1 and CDR2 from the germline V gene are SGHTA and FQGNSA. Trimming removed 4 bases at V and 2 bases at J, with 11 bases between. The chain's CDR3 is CASSSAGGNYGYTF. CDR3 sequence (DNA): TGTGCCAGCAGCTCTGCCGGCGGGAACTATGGCTACACCTTC.

This clonotype has at least ten counts. The chain uses TRBV10-3 and TRBJ1-2; D not resolved. The CDR3 loop spans 12 amino acids. Trimming removed 4 bases at V and 6 bases at J, with 9 bases between. Germline V gene lookup returns CDR1 ENHRY and CDR2 SYGVKD. CDR3 DNA sequence: TGTGCCATCAGTGGGGAGGGAGATGGCTACACCTTC. It encodes CAISGEGDGYTF.

On this clonotype: This may be a read error: a much more frequent sequence differs by one nucleotide. The conserved closing phenylalanine or tryptophan is absent in this CDR3, likely reflecting a read error. V usage is TRBV19 and J usage is TRBJ2-3; no firm D call. The CDR3 contains 14 residues. V lost 3 bases to trimming and J lost 1 base, with 8 bases between them. Looked up from germline, CDR1 is LNHDA and CDR2 is SQIVND (reference sequence). The CDR3 is CASSISSGTDTQYL. CDR3 nucleotides: TGTGCCAGTAGTATTAGTTCTGGCACAGATACGCAGTATCTT.

This clonotype was detected ten times or more. This chain connects TRBV20-1 to TRBJ2-5; D not certain. Germline assignment: CDR1 DFQATT and CDR2 SNEGSKA (reference sequence). This CDR3 spans 11 amino acids. Trimming removed 7 bases at V and 0 bases at J, with 6 bases between. The CDR3: CSGQHQETQYF. The CDR3 DNA sequence: TGCAGTGGACAACACCAAGAGACCCAGTACTTC.

Many counts were recorded for this clonotype. V and J are TRBV30 and TRBJ2-7; D unclear. CDR3 length: 12 residues. Germline CDR1 reads GTSNPN; CDR2 reads SVGIG (reference sequence). V was cut by 0 bases and J by 6 bases, with 9 bases left in between. The CDR3 is CAWSVRNPEQYF. In DNA form, the CDR3 reads TGTGCCTGGAGTGTACGGAACCCCGAGCAGTACTTC.

This clonotype was detected many times. The chain is built from TRBV12-3 or TRBV12-4 and TRBJ1-1; 7 nucleotides match TRBD1. After removal of 5 bases from V and 5 bases from J, the junction contained 11 bases not matched to a gene. The CDR3 loop spans 15 amino acids. In DNA form, the CDR3 reads TGTGCCAGCAGTCCGGAAAGACAGGGTGGGACTGAAGCTTTCTTT. It is translated as CASSPERQGGTEAFF.